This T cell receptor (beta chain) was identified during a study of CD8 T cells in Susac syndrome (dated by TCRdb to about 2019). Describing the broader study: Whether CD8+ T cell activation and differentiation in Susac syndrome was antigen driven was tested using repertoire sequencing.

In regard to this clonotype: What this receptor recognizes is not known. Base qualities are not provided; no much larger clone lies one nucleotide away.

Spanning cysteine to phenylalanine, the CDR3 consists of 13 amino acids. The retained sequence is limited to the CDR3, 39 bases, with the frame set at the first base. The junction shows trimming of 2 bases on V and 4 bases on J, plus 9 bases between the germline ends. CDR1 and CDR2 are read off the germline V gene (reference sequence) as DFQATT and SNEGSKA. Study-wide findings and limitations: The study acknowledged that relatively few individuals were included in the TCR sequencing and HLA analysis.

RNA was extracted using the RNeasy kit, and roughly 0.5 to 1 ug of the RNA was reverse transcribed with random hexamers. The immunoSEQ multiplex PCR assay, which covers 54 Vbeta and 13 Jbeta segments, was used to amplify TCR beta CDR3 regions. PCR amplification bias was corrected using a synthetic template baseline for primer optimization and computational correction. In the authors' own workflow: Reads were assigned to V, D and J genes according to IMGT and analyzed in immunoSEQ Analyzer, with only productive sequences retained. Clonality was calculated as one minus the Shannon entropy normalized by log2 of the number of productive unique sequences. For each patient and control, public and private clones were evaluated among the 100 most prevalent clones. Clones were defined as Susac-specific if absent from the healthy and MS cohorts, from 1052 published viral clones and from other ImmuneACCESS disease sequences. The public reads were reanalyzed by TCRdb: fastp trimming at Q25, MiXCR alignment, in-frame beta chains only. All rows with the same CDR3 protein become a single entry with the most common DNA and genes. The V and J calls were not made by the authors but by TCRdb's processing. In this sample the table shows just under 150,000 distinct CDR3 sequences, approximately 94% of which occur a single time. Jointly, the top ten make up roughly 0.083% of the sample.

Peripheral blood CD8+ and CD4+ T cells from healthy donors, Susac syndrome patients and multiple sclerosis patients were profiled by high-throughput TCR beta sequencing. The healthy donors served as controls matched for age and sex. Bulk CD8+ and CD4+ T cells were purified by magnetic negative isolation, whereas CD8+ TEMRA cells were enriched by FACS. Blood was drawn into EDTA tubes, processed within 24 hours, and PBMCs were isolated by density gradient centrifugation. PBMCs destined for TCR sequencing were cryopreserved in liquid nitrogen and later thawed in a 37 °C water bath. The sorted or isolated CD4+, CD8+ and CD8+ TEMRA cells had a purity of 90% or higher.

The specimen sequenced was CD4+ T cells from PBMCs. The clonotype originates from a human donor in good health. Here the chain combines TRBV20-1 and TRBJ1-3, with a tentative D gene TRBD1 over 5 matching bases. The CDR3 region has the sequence CSARPGLGNTIYF. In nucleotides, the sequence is TGCAGTGCTAGACCAGGGTTAGGAAACACCATATATTTT.